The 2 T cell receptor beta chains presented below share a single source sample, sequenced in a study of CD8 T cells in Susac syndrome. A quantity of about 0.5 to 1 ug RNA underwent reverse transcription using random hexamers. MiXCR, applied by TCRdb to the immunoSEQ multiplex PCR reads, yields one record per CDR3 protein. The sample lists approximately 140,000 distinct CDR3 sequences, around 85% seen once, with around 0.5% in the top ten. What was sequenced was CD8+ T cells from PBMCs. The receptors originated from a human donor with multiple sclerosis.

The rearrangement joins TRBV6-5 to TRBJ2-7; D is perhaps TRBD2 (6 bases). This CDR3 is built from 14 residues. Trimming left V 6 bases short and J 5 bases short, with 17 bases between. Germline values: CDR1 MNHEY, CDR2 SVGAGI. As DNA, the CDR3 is TGTGCCAGCAGAACCATCGCAGCGGGCCACGAGCAGTACTTC. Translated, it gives CASRTIAAGHEQYF.

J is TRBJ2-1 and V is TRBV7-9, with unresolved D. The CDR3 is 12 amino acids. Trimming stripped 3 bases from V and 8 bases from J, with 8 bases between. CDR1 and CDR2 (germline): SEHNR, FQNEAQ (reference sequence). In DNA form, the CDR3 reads TGTGCCAGCAGCTTTACCAGCCATGAGCAGTTCTTC. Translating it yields CASSFTSHEQFF.